The 11 T cell receptor beta chains given below trace back to one sample, sequenced in a study of control samples from healthy donors and cancer patients. Produced via immunoSEQ multiplex PCR; TCRdb's table is partial and in-frame only. The sample lists 150,000 to 200,000 clones; roughly 93% were seen once. The sequencing sample was made of blood. Receptors were obtained from a man aged 18 to 29 in good health.

The rearrangement links TRBV5-6 to TRBJ2-1; D tentatively reads TRBD1 or TRBD2 (5 bases each). The V end was cut by 1 base, the J end by 4 bases, with 9 bases between. The V gene's germline CDR1 is SGHDT and CDR2 YYEEEE. The CDR3 has 14 amino acids. CDR3 protein: CASSLLEGYNEQFF. The CDR3 DNA sequence: TGTGCCAGCAGCTTGTTAGAGGGGTACAATGAGCAGTTCTTC.

This clone was seen just once. The chain combines TRBV18 with TRBJ2-7; 9 positions agree with TRBD2. Germline V gene sequence: CDR1 KGHSH, CDR2 LQKENI. This CDR3 spans 15 amino acids. Trimming removed 6 bases from V and 3 bases from J; junction bases left unmatched: 9. CDR3 residues: CASSSGLAANYEQYF. As DNA, the CDR3 is TGTGCCAGCTCTTCGGGACTAGCCGCGAACTACGAGCAGTACTTC.

The chain recombines TRBV6-1 with TRBJ1-1, with D possibly being TRBD1 (5 bases). Germline CDR1 and CDR2: MNHNS and SASEGT. The CDR3 runs 15 residues. The ends were cut back, 2 bases at V and 0 bases at J, with 10 bases in the middle. The CDR3 protein is CASSEYGGLNTEAFF. The CDR3 DNA reads TGTGCCAGCAGTGAATATGGGGGACTGAACACTGAAGCTTTCTTT.

The rearrangement joins TRBV7-3 to TRBJ1-1; 7 bases are shared with TRBD1. Unmatched junction bases numbered 3, after V lost 5 bases and J lost 3 bases. This CDR3 spans 13 amino acids. Germline V lookup: CDR1 SGHTA, CDR2 FQGTGA. The CDR3 reads CASSPTGDTEAFF. DNA for the CDR3: TGTGCCAGCAGCCCCACAGGGGACACTGAAGCTTTCTTT.

This chain links TRBV7-2 with TRBJ2-3, with 13 bases that match TRBD2. Germline CDR1 SGHTA, CDR2 FQGNSA. This CDR3 region has 16 residues. J lost 4 bases, V lost 5 bases, and 6 bases had no gene match. In DNA, the CDR3 is TGTGCCAGCAGCGCCACTAGCGGGGGGGTACCAGATACGCAGTATTTT. It yields the protein CASSATSGGVPDTQYF.

J is TRBJ1-2 and V is TRBV7-2; D ambiguous. The CDR3 runs to 13 residues. V was shortened by 5 bases and J by 4 bases, with 11 bases between the two germline ends. The germline V gene has CDR1 SGHTA and CDR2 FQGNSA. The CDR3 loop reads CASSVSPSYGYTF. The CDR3 region has the DNA TGTGCCAGCAGCGTTAGTCCATCCTATGGCTACACCTTC.

This clone showed up just once. The CDR3 DNA reads as TGTGCCAGCATAGGAGGAGGAGATACGCAGTATTTT. Protein sequence: CASIGGGDTQYF. V is TRBV2 and J is TRBJ2-3; tentatively, D is TRBD2 (5 bases). CDR3 length: 12 residues. Between the trimmed V and J ends, which lost 7 bases and 5 bases, there was a span of 10 bases. From germline, CDR1 is SNHLY and CDR2 FYNNEI.

This chain joins TRBV7-8 and TRBJ1-3; D unclear. The CDR3 length is 17 residues. The V gene's germline CDR1 is SGHVS and CDR2 FQNEAQ. Trimming left V 1 base short and J 0 bases short, with 13 bases between. CDR3 sequence: CASSLGASLISGNTIYF. CDR3 nucleotides: TGTGCCAGCAGCTTAGGGGCCAGCCTAATCTCTGGAAACACCATATATTTT. The variable domain in full, completed from reference TRBV7-8 and TRBJ1-3, reads GAGVSQSPRYKVAKRGQDVALRCDPISGHVSLFWYQQALGQGPEFLTYFQNEAQLDKSGLPSDRFFAERPEGSVSTLKIQRTQQEDSAVYLCASSLGASLISGNTIYFGEGSWLTVV.

The chain combines TRBV18 with TRBJ1-4; 11 positions agree with TRBD1. This CDR3 is built from 17 residues. Germline V gene lookup returns CDR1 KGHSH and CDR2 LQKENI. The V and J ends lost 4 bases and 2 bases, in that order; junction bases with no gene match: 6. This chain's CDR3 is CASSLGQGASTNEKLFF. The DNA of the CDR3 is TGTGCCAGCTCACTCGGACAGGGGGCGTCCACTAATGAAAAACTGTTTTTT.

The chain links TRBV19 to TRBJ2-2; possibly TRBD1 or TRBD2 for D (6 bases each). CDR1 is LNHDA and CDR2 is SQIVND in the germline V gene (reference sequence). V gave up 9 bases and J gave up 0 bases, with 14 bases separating them. This CDR3 has 15 residues. The CDR3 region has the DNA TGTGCCAGCCGAACCGGGGGCCCGAACACCGGGGAGCTGTTTTTT. Amino acid sequence: CASRTGGPNTGELFF.

The chain combines TRBV5-5 with TRBJ1-2; no definite D call. CDR1 SGHKS and CDR2 YYEKEE come from the germline V gene (reference sequence). CDR3 length: 13 residues. V was clipped by 0 bases and J by 4 bases, with 7 bases between them. Here the CDR3 reads CASSLELGYGYTF. DNA of the CDR3: TGTGCCAGCAGCTTGGAGTTGGGCTATGGCTACACCTTC.